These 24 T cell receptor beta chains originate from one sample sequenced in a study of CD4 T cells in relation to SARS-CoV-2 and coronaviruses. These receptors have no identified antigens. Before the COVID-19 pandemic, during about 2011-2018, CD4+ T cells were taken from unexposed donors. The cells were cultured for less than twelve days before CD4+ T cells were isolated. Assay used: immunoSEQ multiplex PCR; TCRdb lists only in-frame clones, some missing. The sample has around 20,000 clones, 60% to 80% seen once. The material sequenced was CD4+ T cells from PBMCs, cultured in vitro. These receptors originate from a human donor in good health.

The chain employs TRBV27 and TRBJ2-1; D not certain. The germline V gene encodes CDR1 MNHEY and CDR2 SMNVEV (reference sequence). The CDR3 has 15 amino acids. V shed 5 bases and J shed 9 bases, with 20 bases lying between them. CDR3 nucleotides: TGTGCCAGCAGTCTCTTTGGTAGCTCCGCTAGTGAGCAGTTCTTC. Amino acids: CASSLFGSSASEQFF.

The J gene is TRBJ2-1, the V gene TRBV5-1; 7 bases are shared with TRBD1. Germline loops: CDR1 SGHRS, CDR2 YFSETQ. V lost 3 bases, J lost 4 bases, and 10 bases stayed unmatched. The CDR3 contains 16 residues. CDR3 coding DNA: TGCGCCAGCAGCTGGGCGGACAGGTCGGGGTACAATGAGCAGTTCTTC. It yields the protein CASSWADRSGYNEQFF.

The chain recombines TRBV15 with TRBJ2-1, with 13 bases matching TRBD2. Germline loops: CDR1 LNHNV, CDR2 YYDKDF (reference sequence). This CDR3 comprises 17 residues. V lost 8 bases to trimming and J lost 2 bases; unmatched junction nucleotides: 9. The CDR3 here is CATDTSGRARTYNEQFF. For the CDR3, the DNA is TGTGCCACCGACACTAGCGGGAGGGCCCGAACCTACAATGAGCAGTTCTTC.

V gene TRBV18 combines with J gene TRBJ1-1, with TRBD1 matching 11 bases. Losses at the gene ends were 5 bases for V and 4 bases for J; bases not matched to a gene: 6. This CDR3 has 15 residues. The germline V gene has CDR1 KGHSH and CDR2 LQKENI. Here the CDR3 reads CASSSGTGGFTEAFF. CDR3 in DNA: TGTGCCAGCTCATCCGGGACAGGGGGTTTCACTGAAGCTTTCTTT.

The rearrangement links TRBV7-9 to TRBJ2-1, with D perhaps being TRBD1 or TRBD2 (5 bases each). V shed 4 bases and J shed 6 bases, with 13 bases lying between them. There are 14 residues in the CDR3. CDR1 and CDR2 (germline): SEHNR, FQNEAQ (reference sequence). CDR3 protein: CASSSNTGPNEQFF. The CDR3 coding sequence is TGTGCCAGCAGCTCGAACACGGGACCCAATGAGCAGTTCTTC. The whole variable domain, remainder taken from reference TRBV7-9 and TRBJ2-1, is DTGVSQNPRHKITKRGQNVTFRCDPISEHNRLYWYRQTLGQGPEFLTYFQNEAQLEKSRLLSDRFSAERPKGSFSTLEIQRTEQGDSAMYLCASSSNTGPNEQFFGPGTRLTVL.

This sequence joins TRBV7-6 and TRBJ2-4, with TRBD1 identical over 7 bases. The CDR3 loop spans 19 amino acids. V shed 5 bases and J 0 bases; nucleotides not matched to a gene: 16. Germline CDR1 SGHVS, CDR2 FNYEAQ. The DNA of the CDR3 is TGTGCCAGCAGCACAGAGGGACAGCGAAATTTCCTAGCCAAAAACATTCAGTACTTC. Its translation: CASSTEGQRNFLAKNIQYF.

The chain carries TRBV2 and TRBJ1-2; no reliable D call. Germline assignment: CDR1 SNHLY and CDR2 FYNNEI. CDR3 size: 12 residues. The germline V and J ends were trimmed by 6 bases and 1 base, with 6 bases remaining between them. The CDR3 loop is CASSGNNYGYTF. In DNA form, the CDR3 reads TGTGCCAGCAGCGGTAATAACTATGGCTACACCTTC.

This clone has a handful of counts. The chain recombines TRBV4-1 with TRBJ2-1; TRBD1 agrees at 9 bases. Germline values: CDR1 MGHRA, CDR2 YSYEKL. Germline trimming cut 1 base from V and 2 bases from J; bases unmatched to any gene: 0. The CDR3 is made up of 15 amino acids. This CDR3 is CASSQGQGAYNEQFF. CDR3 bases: TGCGCCAGCAGCCAAGGACAGGGGGCCTACAATGAGCAGTTCTTC.

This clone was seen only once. The CDR3 loop reads CASSLDRPGTIAKNIQYF. The CDR3 DNA is TGTGCCAGCAGCTTAGATCGTCCGGGGACTATAGCCAAAAACATTCAGTACTTC. J is TRBJ2-4 and V is TRBV11-2, with 7 bases identical to TRBD2. Germline assignment: CDR1 SGHAT and CDR2 FQNNGV. The CDR3 is 18 amino acids. Trimming took 0 bases from V and 0 from J; bases not matched to a gene: 8. Full variable domain (remainder filled in from reference TRBV11-2 and TRBJ2-4): EAGVAQSPRYKIIEKRQSVAFWCNPISGHATLYWYQQILGQGPKLLIQFQNNGVVDDSQLPKDRFSAERLKGVDSTLKIQPAKLEDSAVYLCASSLDRPGTIAKNIQYFGAGTRLSVL.

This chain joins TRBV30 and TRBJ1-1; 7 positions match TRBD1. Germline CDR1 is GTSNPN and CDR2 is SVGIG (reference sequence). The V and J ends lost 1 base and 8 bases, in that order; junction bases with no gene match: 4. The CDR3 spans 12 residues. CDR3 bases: TGTGCCTGGAGTGGGGACAGACTCGAAGCTTTCTTT. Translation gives CAWSGDRLEAFF.

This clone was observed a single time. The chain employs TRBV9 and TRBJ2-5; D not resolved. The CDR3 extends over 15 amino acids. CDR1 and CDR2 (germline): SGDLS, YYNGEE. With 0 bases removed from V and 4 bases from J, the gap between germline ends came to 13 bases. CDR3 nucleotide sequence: TGTGCCAGCAGCGTAGACCTTGGCTTAGGAGAGACCCAGTACTTC. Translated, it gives CASSVDLGLGETQYF.

The CDR3, as DNA: TGTGCCAGCAGCCGGAGTACTGATGAGACCCAGTACTTC. Translation gives CASSRSTDETQYF. This chain connects TRBV14 to TRBJ2-5; D call uncertain. Trimming removed 4 bases at V and 5 bases at J, with 11 bases between. Germline assignment: CDR1 SGHDN and CDR2 FVKESK. The CDR3 runs to 13 residues.

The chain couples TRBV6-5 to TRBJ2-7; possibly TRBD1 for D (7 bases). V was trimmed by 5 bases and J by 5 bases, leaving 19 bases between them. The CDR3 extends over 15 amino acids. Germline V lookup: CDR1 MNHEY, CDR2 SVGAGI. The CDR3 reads CASSRGTADTDEQYF. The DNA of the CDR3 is TGTGCCAGCAGTCGGGGGACAGCGGACACGGACGAGCAGTACTTC.

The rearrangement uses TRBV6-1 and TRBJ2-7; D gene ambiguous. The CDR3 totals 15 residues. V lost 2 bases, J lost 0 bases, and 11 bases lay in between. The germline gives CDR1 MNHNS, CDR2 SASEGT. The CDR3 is CASSEIAGFSYEQYF. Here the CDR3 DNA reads TGTGCCAGCAGTGAAATCGCAGGTTTCTCCTACGAGCAGTACTTC.

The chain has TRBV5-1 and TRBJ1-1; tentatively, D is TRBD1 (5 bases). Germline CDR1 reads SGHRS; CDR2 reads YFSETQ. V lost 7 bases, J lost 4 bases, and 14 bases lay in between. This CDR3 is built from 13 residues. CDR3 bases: TGCGCCAGCGGCAGGGAGCTAGGCACTGAAGCTTTCTTT. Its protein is CASGRELGTEAFF.

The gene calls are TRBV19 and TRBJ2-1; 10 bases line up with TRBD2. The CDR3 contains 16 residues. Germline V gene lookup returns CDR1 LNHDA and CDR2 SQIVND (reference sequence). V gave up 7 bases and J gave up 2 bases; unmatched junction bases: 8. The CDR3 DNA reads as TGTGCCAGTACCCGAACTACTAGCGGGACCTACAATGAGCAGTTCTTC. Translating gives CASTRTTSGTYNEQFF.

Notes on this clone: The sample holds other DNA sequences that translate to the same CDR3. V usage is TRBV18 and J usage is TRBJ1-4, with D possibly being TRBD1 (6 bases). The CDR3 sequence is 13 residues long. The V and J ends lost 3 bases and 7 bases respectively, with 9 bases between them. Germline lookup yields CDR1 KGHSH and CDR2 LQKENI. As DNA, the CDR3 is TGTGCCAGCTCACCGGACAGCCCTGAAAAACTGTTTTTT. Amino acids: CASSPDSPEKLFF.

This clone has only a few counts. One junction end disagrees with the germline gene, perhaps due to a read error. The CDR3 DNA is TGCAGTGCTAGGGGCAGGGGATACTTC. Translating it yields CSARGRGYF. The chain recombines TRBV20-1 with TRBJ1-2; D may be TRBD1 (6 bases). The V gene's germline CDR1 is DFQATT and CDR2 SNEGSKA (reference sequence). This CDR3 has 9 residues.

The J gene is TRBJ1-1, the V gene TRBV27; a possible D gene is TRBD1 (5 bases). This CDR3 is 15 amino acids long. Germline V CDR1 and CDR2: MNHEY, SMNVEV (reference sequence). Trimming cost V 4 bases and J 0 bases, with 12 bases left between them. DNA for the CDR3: TGTGCCAGCAGTTCGGACACTTTGTTGAACACTGAAGCTTTCTTT. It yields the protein CASSSDTLLNTEAFF.

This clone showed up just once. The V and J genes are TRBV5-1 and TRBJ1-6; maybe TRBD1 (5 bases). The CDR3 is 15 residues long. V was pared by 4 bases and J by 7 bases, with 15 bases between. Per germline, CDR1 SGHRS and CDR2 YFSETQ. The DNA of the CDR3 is TGCGCCAGCAGCGAGCTCCGGGGGTTAAATTCACCCCTCCACTTT. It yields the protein CASSELRGLNSPLHF.

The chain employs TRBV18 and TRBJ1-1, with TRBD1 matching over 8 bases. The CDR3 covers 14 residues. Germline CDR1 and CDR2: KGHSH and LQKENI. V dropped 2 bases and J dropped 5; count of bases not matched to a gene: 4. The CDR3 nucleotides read TGTGCCAGCTCACCAGGACAGGGCGGTACTGAAGCTTTCTTT. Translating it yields CASSPGQGGTEAFF.

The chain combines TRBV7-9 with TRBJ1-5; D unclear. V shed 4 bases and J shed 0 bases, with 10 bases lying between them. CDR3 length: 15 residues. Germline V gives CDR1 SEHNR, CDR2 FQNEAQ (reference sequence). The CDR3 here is CASSSASFSNQPQHF. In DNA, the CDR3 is TGTGCCAGCAGCTCTGCCAGCTTTAGCAATCAGCCCCAGCATTTT.

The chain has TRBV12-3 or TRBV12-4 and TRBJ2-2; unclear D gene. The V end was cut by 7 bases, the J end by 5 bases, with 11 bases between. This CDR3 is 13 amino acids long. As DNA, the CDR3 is TGTGCCAGCATTCCCAGTTTTACCGGGGAGCTGTTTTTT. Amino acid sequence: CASIPSFTGELFF.

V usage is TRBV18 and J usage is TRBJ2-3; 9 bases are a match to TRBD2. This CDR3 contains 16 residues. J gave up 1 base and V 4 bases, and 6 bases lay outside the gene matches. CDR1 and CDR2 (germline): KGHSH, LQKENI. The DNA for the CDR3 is TGTGCCAGCTCACTGACTAGCGGAGGGGGCACAGATACGCAGTATTTT. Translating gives CASSLTSGGGTDTQYF.